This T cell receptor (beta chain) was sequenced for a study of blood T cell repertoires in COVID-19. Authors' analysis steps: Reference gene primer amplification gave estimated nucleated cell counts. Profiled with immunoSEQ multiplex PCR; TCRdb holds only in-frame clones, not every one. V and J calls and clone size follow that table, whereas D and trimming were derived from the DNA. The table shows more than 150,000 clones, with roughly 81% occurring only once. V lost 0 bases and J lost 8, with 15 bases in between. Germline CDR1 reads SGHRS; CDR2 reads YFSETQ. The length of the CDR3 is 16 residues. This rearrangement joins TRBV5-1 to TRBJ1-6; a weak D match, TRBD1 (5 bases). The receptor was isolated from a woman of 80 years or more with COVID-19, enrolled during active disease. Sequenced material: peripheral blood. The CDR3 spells CASSLVGAGLDSPLHF. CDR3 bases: TGCGCCAGCAGCTTGGTTGGGGCAGGGCTTGATTCACCCCTCCACTTT.